These 31 T cell receptor beta chains were all obtained from the same sample, sequenced in a study of blood T cells in healthy people across ages. Together with a sample-barcoded 5' primer, a J-beta primer mix was included in a second PCR lasting about 7 to 12 cycles. Using its own MiXCR run on the 5' RACE reads, TCRdb lists one record per CDR3 protein. There are some 1.6 million distinct CDR3 sequences in the sample; approximately 32% occur only once, and approximately 11% lies in the top ten. Sample: blood. These receptors originate from a woman in her twenties or thirties in good health.

The chain uses TRBV29-1 and TRBJ1-6; no reliable D call. The ends were cut back, 4 bases at V and 4 bases at J, with 11 bases in the middle. CDR1 is SQVTM and CDR2 is ANQGSEA in the germline V gene. CDR3 length equals 14 residues. The CDR3 is CSVAFGDYNSPLHF. DNA for the CDR3: TGCAGCGTTGCTTTCGGGGATTATAATTCACCCCTCCACTTT.

This rearrangement joins TRBV6-1 to TRBJ2-3; tentative D call: TRBD1 (6 bases). The CDR3 runs 17 residues. Germline V gene lookup returns CDR1 MNHNS and CDR2 SASEGT. The V end was cut by 5 bases, the J end by 0 bases, with 18 bases between. CDR3: CASSPYRVLLSTDTQYF. The CDR3, as DNA: TGTGCCAGCAGTCCCTACAGGGTACTACTCAGCACAGATACGCAGTATTTT.

This chain joins TRBV5-1 and TRBJ1-2, with TRBD1 matching over 10 bases. This CDR3 comprises 15 residues. V shed 0 bases and J 4 bases; nucleotides not matched to a gene: 3. Germline V gene sequence: CDR1 SGHRS, CDR2 YFSETQ. For the CDR3, the DNA is TGCGCCAGCAGCTTGGGGGACAGGGGTATCTATGGCTACACCTTC. This encodes CASSLGDRGIYGYTF.

This clonotype has more than one count but fewer than ten. The CDR3 protein is CASSHQGWLADNNEQFF. For the CDR3, the DNA is TGTGCCAGCAGTCACCAGGGCTGGCTAGCGGATAACAATGAGCAGTTCTTC. The V call is TRBV7-9, the J call TRBJ2-1, with TRBD2 identical over 7 bases. This CDR3 region has 17 residues. The V gene end was trimmed by 6 bases and the J gene end by 5 bases; junction bases not matched to a gene: 16. Germline loops: CDR1 SEHNR, CDR2 FQNEAQ (reference sequence).

This clonotype was seen a few times. This chain uses TRBV12-5 with TRBJ2-6, with 8 bases identical to TRBD1. The V gene end was trimmed by 7 bases and the J gene end by 4 bases; junction bases not matched to a gene: 6. Germline lookup yields CDR1 LGHNT and CDR2 FRNRAP. The CDR3 covers 15 residues. CDR3 DNA: TGTGCTAGTGTTTTCAGGGGGCTGGGGGCCAACGTCCTGACTTTC. It yields the protein CASVFRGLGANVLTF.

J is TRBJ1-5 and V is TRBV5-5, with 7 bases lining up with TRBD1. CDR1 and CDR2 (germline): SGHKS, YYEKEE (reference sequence). V shed 5 bases, J shed 7 bases, and the junction held 12 bases outside the gene matches. The CDR3 loop spans 15 amino acids. CDR3 protein: CASRPGTDFRQPQHF. The CDR3 nucleotides read TGTGCCAGCAGACCCGGGACAGATTTTAGACAGCCCCAGCATTTT.

The rearrangement uses TRBV6-5 and TRBJ1-2; D perhaps matches TRBD1 (5 bases). The CDR3 has 13 amino acids. Trimming left V 3 bases short and J 3 bases short, with 8 bases between. Germline assignment: CDR1 MNHEY and CDR2 SVGAGI. The CDR3 is CASSYGADYGYTF. Here the CDR3 DNA reads TGTGCCAGCAGTTATGGGGCAGACTATGGCTACACCTTC.

The chain has TRBV29-1 and TRBJ2-2; either TRBD1 or TRBD2 may fit D (6 bases each). V lost 4 bases to trimming and J lost 7 bases, with 16 bases between them. CDR3 length: 14 residues. Germline V gives CDR1 SQVTM, CDR2 ANQGSEA. The CDR3 DNA follows: TGCAGCGTTGGTGGTGGGGGGCCGATCGGGGAGCTGTTTTTT. It encodes CSVGGGGPIGELFF.

This clonotype showed up just a few times. The V gene is TRBV5-1, the J gene TRBJ2-1, with no clear D. V lost 0 bases and J 0 bases, leaving 10 bases between the germline ends. The CDR3 spans 16 residues. Germline V gene lookup returns CDR1 SGHRS and CDR2 YFSETQ. CDR3 nucleotides: TGCGCCAGCAGCTTGGCTGGGCGGAGCTCCTACAATGAGCAGTTCTTC. Encoded protein: CASSLAGRSSYNEQFF. Full variable domain (rest looked up from reference TRBV5-1 and TRBJ2-1): KAGVTQTPRYLIKTRGQQVTLSCSPISGHRSVSWYQQTPGQGLQFLFEYFSETQRNKGNFPGRFSGRQFSNSRSEMNVSTLELGDSALYLCASSLAGRSSYNEQFFGPGTRLTVL.

A few counts support this clonotype. V usage is TRBV7-6 and J usage is TRBJ2-2; 7 positions agree with TRBD1. Germline-derived CDR1 and CDR2 are SGHVS and FNYEAQ. V gave up 4 bases and J gave up 4 bases; unmatched junction bases: 18. The CDR3 runs 19 residues. DNA of the CDR3: TGTGCCAGCAGCTGGGCCGGGACAGCGTACTTGGAGGCCACCGGGGAGCTGTTTTTT. Translation gives CASSWAGTAYLEATGELFF.

V gene TRBV28 combines with J gene TRBJ1-2; D ambiguous. There are 14 residues in the CDR3. Per the germline V gene, CDR1 is MDHEN and CDR2 is SYDVKM. The ends were cut back, 3 bases at V and 3 bases at J, with 11 bases in the middle. For the CDR3, the DNA is TGTGCCAGCAGTTTGATCTCAAGGGACTATGGCTACACCTTC. Protein: CASSLISRDYGYTF.

The V and J genes are TRBV4-2 and TRBJ2-1, with 8 bases aligning to TRBD2. V lost 0 bases, J lost 8 bases, and 6 bases stayed unmatched. The CDR3 spans 15 residues. Germline V gene lookup returns CDR1 LGHNA and CDR2 YNFKEQ. The CDR3 coding sequence is TGTGCCAGCAGCCAAGAGCTAGCGGGCGGGTATGAGCAGTTCTTC. Translated, it gives CASSQELAGGYEQFF.

The CDR3 bases are TGCAGTGCTACCCCCGAGGACAGGGGTTCCTACGAGCAGTACTTC. This encodes CSATPEDRGSYEQYF. The chain uses TRBV20-1 and TRBJ2-7; 9 bases fit TRBD1. V was pared by 4 bases and J by 1 base, with 8 bases of the junction left unmatched. The V gene's germline CDR1 is DFQATT and CDR2 SNEGSKA (reference sequence). The CDR3 has 15 amino acids.

This clonotype was counted many times. The rearrangement joins TRBV27 to TRBJ1-5; 10 bases map to TRBD1. The J segment lost 4 bases and the V segment lost 6 bases, leaving 3 bases of the junction unmatched. This CDR3 spans 14 amino acids. Germline V gives CDR1 MNHEY, CDR2 SMNVEV (reference sequence). Written as DNA, the CDR3 is TGTGCCAGCAGCTTGGACAGGGGGAATCAGCCCCAGCATTTT. Translating it yields CASSLDRGNQPQHF.

The chain is built from TRBV6-1 and TRBJ1-5, with D hard to call. This CDR3 has 14 amino acids. The V end lost 10 bases, the J end lost 4 bases, and 17 bases lay between the germline ends. Germline values: CDR1 MNHNS, CDR2 SASEGT. In nucleotides, the CDR3 is TGTGCCACCATCGGCCGGGAACGAAATCAGCCCCAGCATTTT. This encodes CATIGRERNQPQHF.

This clonotype occurred a few times. The chain couples TRBV4-3 to TRBJ2-5; 12 positions match TRBD1. The CDR3 extends over 17 amino acids. Unmatched junction bases numbered 10, after V lost 3 bases and J lost 5 bases. In germline, CDR1 is LGHNA, CDR2 YSLEER. DNA of the CDR3: TGCGCCAGCAGCCAGGCTCCGGGACAGGGGGCTGAGGAGACCCAGTACTTC. It translates to CASSQAPGQGAEETQYF.

Concerning this clonotype: With a much larger clone just one base away, this may be a read error. The rearrangement joins TRBV10-3 to TRBJ2-5; 14 bases map to TRBD2. The CDR3 is made up of 16 amino acids. V was clipped by 6 bases and J by 2 bases; unmatched bases: 5. Germline assignment: CDR1 ENHRY and CDR2 SYGVKD. The CDR3 region is CAIRAGLAGGQETQYF. The DNA for the CDR3 is TGTGCCATCAGAGCCGGACTAGCGGGGGGTCAAGAGACCCAGTACTTC.

The table lists this clonotype with many counts. V gene TRBV7-2 combines with J gene TRBJ2-1; D not resolved. This CDR3 has 14 amino acids. Deletions cut 5 bases from V and 3 bases from J, with 11 bases between. The germline CDR1 and CDR2 sequences are SGHTA and FQGNSA. The CDR3 coding sequence is TGTGCCAGCAGCCCAAGCCTTTTCTACAATGAGCAGTTCTTC. Its translation is CASSPSLFYNEQFF. Full variable domain (outside the CDR3, taken from reference TRBV7-2 and TRBJ2-1): GAGVSQSPSNKVTEKGKDVELRCDPISGHTALYWYRQSLGQGLEFLIYFQGNSAPDKSGLPSDRFSAERTGGSVSTLTIQRTQQEDSAVYLCASSPSLFYNEQFFGPGTRLTVL.

This clonotype has a handful of counts. The genes are TRBV29-1 and TRBJ1-5, with D maybe TRBD1 (5 bases). Germline CDR1 is SQVTM and CDR2 is ANQGSEA. V shed 5 bases and J shed 4 bases, with 15 bases lying between them. The CDR3 length is 14 residues. The CDR3 protein is CSVLLSGNNQPQHF. The CDR3 nucleotides are TGCAGCGTTCTCTTGTCAGGGAATAATCAGCCCCAGCATTTT.

CDR3 protein: CASSGGRSGELFF. DNA of the CDR3: TGCGCCAGCAGTGGGGGGCGGTCCGGGGAGCTGTTTTTT. The V call is TRBV10-1, the J call TRBJ2-2, with a tentative D call TRBD1 (6 bases). Trimming took off 4 bases at V and 6 bases at J, with 9 bases between the two ends. This CDR3 is built from 13 residues. CDR1 is WNHNN and CDR2 is SYGVQD in the germline V gene (reference sequence).

This clonotype was counted between two and nine times. CDR3 sequence reads: CASSVTAAGYGYTF. In DNA form, the CDR3 reads TGTGCCAGCAGTGTAACAGCCGCCGGGTATGGCTACACCTTC. The rearrangement uses TRBV6-1 and TRBJ1-2; D remains unclear. The CDR3 has 14 residues. CDR1 and CDR2 from the germline V gene are MNHNS and SASEGT. The V gene lost 4 bases and the J gene lost 5 bases, with 14 bases spanning the gap.

This clonotype was seen only a few times. The genes are TRBV7-9 and TRBJ2-1; tentatively, D is TRBD1 or TRBD2 (5 bases each). V was trimmed by 1 base and J by 8 bases, leaving 12 bases between them. Germline lookup yields CDR1 SEHNR and CDR2 FQNEAQ (reference sequence). This CDR3 has 14 amino acids. The DNA for the CDR3 is TGTGCCAGCAGCTTAGGCAGGGAGACGGATGAGCAGTTCTTC. Its protein is CASSLGRETDEQFF.

V is TRBV28 and J is TRBJ2-3; 10 positions agree with TRBD2. Germline CDR1 is MDHEN and CDR2 is SYDVKM. The V segment lost 8 bases and the J segment 5 bases; nucleotides outside the gene matches: 7. The CDR3 is 14 residues long. The CDR3 nucleotides are TGTGCCAGCGGAGTAGCGGGAGGCGAAGATACGCAGTATTTT. This gives the protein CASGVAGGEDTQYF.

J is TRBJ2-7 and V is TRBV5-5; 9 bases are shared with TRBD1. Germline values: CDR1 SGHKS, CDR2 YYEKEE (reference sequence). This CDR3 is built from 15 residues. The V segment lost 5 bases and the J segment 2 bases; nucleotides outside the gene matches: 8. The CDR3 DNA reads TGTGCCAGCAGGGGACAGGGTCGTATCACCTACGAGCAGTACTTC. Translation gives CASRGQGRITYEQYF.

In its sample, this clonotype was seen many times. The V call is TRBV4-1, the J call TRBJ1-1, with D possibly TRBD1 on 6 matching bases. The V end lost 0 bases, the J end lost 6 bases, and 14 bases lay between the germline ends. The CDR3 loop spans 15 amino acids. Germline V gene data show CDR1 as MGHRA and CDR2 as YSYEKL. CDR3: CASSQEGRGSAEAFF. CDR3 bases: TGCGCCAGCAGCCAAGAAGGCAGGGGAAGCGCTGAAGCTTTCTTT.

The CDR3 bases are TGCGCCAGCAGCCAAGATCCCTCTCCCTCCCCTGATGGCTACACCTTC. It is translated as CASSQDPSPSPDGYTF. The rearrangement links TRBV4-1 to TRBJ1-2; D remains unclear. This CDR3 is 16 amino acids long. CDR1 and CDR2 (germline): MGHRA, YSYEKL. Between the trimmed V and J ends, which lost 0 bases and 6 bases, there was a span of 17 bases.

The sample holds a few counts of this clonotype. V is TRBV3-1 and J is TRBJ1-2; 7 bases fit TRBD1. The ends lost 5 bases at V and 4 bases at J; junction bases unmatched: 7. CDR3 length: 14 residues. In germline, CDR1 is LGHDT, CDR2 YNNKEL (reference sequence). The CDR3 protein is CASSNQGVGYGYTF. CDR3 in DNA: TGTGCCAGCAGCAACCAGGGGGTCGGCTATGGCTACACCTTC. Using reference TRBV3-1 and TRBJ1-2 for the parts outside the CDR3, the full variable domain is DTAVSQTPKYLVTQMGNDKSIKCEQNLGHDTMYWYKQDSKKFLKIMFSYNNKELIINETVPNRFSPKSPDKAHLNLHINSLELGDSAVYFCASSNQGVGYGYTFGSGTRLTVV.

V usage is TRBV28 and J usage is TRBJ2-1; 12 bases map to TRBD2. This CDR3 has 15 residues. The V segment lost 6 bases and the J segment 9 bases; nucleotides outside the gene matches: 9. Germline V CDR1 and CDR2: MDHEN, SYDVKM. CDR3 sequence reads: CASRRTSGRTGEQFF. The CDR3, as DNA: TGTGCCAGCAGACGCACTAGCGGGAGGACTGGTGAGCAGTTCTTC.

The J gene is TRBJ1-2, the V gene TRBV27; possible D gene TRBD1, 5 bases. CDR3 size: 15 residues. V was cut by 2 bases and J by 7 bases, with 17 bases left in between. In germline, CDR1 is MNHEY, CDR2 SMNVEV (reference sequence). CDR3 in amino acids: CASSLTPPGRAGYTF. The CDR3 DNA reads as TGTGCCAGCAGTTTAACGCCCCCCGGCAGGGCTGGCTACACCTTC.

V gene TRBV20-1 combines with J gene TRBJ2-1, with TRBD2 matching over 9 bases. The CDR3 extends over 14 amino acids. V lost 6 bases and J lost 4; bases outside the gene matches: 7. Germline CDR1 DFQATT, CDR2 SNEGSKA (reference sequence). The chain's CDR3 is CSASGSGGYNEQFF. CDR3 in DNA: TGCAGTGCAAGCGGCAGCGGGGGGTACAATGAGCAGTTCTTC.

This clonotype was seen many times. V and J are TRBV29-1 and TRBJ1-2; D is unclear. The CDR3 loop spans 13 amino acids. V lost 5 bases, J lost 4 bases, and 14 bases lay in between. Germline V lookup: CDR1 SQVTM, CDR2 ANQGSEA. The chain's CDR3 is CSVREEGLYGYTF. CDR3 coding DNA: TGCAGCGTTCGCGAAGAAGGCCTCTATGGCTACACCTTC.